Below, 20 T cell receptor beta chains from the same sample are listed, as sequenced in a study of regulatory T cells in long-lasting Graves disease. Library construction for TCR beta used iRepertoire HTBI primers and Arm-PCR of CDR3 regions. TCRdb re-derived calls from the multiplex PCR reads in MiXCR, one entry per CDR3 protein. The table includes a few hundred thousand distinct CDR3 sequences, around 11% detected once. The time point here: newly diagnosed GD, antithyroid drugs for less than 3 months. Following extraction of RNA from PBMCs, that RNA was used to make the TCR library. In addition, the sample was reused for a study of T cells in Graves' hyperthyroidism and ophthalmopathy.

Material: peripheral blood mononuclear cells (PBMCs), obtained at new diagnosis, from a patient treated with antithyroid drugs. Receptors originate from a woman aged 18-29 years with Graves disease.

The table lists this clonotype with many counts. J is TRBJ1-6 and V is TRBV18, with no clear D. V was trimmed by 4 bases and J by 7 bases, leaving 8 bases between them. The CDR3 spans 13 residues. Germline CDR1 KGHSH, CDR2 LQKENI. The DNA for the CDR3 is TGTGCCAGCTCACGCCAGAACAATTCACCCCTCCACTTT. It codes for CASSRQNNSPLHF. Filled out from reference TRBV18 and TRBJ1-6, the complete variable domain reads NAGVMQNPRHLVRRRGQEARLRCSPMKGHSHVYWYRQLPEEGLKFMVYLQKENIIDESGMPKERFSAEFPKEGPSILRIQQVVRGDSAAYFCASSRQNNSPLHFGNGTRLTVT.

Concerning this clonotype: This may be a read error: a much more frequent sequence differs by one nucleotide. V is TRBV6-9 and J is TRBJ1-2; D is uncertain. From germline, CDR1 is MNHGY and CDR2 SVAAGI. V lost 4 bases to trimming and J lost 6 bases, with 18 bases between them. The CDR3 runs 15 residues. The CDR3 loop reads CASSCPGDPGHGYTF. Here the CDR3 DNA reads TGTGCCAGCAGTTGCCCTGGTGACCCCGGGCATGGCTACACCTTC.

This clonotype was counted many times. This sequence joins TRBV28 and TRBJ1-5, with 12 nucleotides matching TRBD1. From germline, CDR1 is MDHEN and CDR2 SYDVKM. V lost 5 bases, J lost 2 bases, and 16 bases stayed unmatched. This CDR3 has 20 residues. The CDR3, as DNA: TGTGCCAGCAGTCCTCCGTGGGGACAGGGGGCGTTAGCCGGCAATCAGCCCCAGCATTTT. Protein product: CASSPPWGQGALAGNQPQHF.

DNA of the CDR3: TGCAGCACTCCAGGACTAGCGGAGTCGGATACGCAGTATTTT. This encodes CSTPGLAESDTQYF. The chain uses TRBV20-1 and TRBJ2-3; 10 nucleotides match TRBD2. In germline, CDR1 is DFQATT, CDR2 SNEGSKA (reference sequence). The CDR3 loop spans 14 amino acids.

This clonotype was counted at least ten times. This sequence joins TRBV7-2 and TRBJ2-1; 9 bases agree with TRBD1. Unmatched junction bases numbered 11, after V lost 5 bases and J lost 3 bases. CDR1 is SGHTA, CDR2 FQGNSA, per germline. The CDR3 length is 17 residues. The CDR3 sequence is CASSPPAGTGYYNEQFF. CDR3 sequence (DNA): TGTGCCAGCAGCCCCCCTGCCGGGACAGGGTACTACAATGAGCAGTTCTTC.

The chain carries TRBV27 and TRBJ1-1; no reliable D call. Germline lookup yields CDR1 MNHEY and CDR2 SMNVEV (reference sequence). The CDR3 sequence is 17 residues long. Deletions cut 2 bases from V and 4 bases from J, with 20 bases between. The CDR3 loop is CASSLTPIRARSTEAFF. The CDR3 DNA is TGTGCCAGCAGTTTAACTCCTATCCGGGCTAGGAGCACTGAAGCTTTCTTT.

This clonotype has ten or more counts. In DNA form, the CDR3 reads TGTGCCAGCAGTTTACGGGAACAGGGCAGGGGCAATCAGCCCCAGCATTTT. Protein: CASSLREQGRGNQPQHF. The chain links TRBV12-3 or TRBV12-4 to TRBJ1-5, with a tentative D call TRBD1 (6 bases). The CDR3 runs to 17 residues. V was clipped by 2 bases and J by 2 bases, with 16 bases between them.

As for this clonotype: This may stem from a read error, because a much larger clone lies one nucleotide away. V is TRBV2 and J is TRBJ2-2; perhaps TRBD2 as D (6 bases). Germline CDR1 is SNHLY and CDR2 is FYNNEI. There are 13 residues in the CDR3. This CDR3 is CASKPVNRGELSF. The CDR3 coding sequence is TGTGCCAGCAAACCGGTGAATCGCGGGGAGCTGTCTTTT.

This clonotype has ten or more counts. The chain uses TRBV7-2 and TRBJ1-6; no clear D gene. This CDR3 comprises 14 residues. Germline V gene sequence: CDR1 SGHTA, CDR2 FQGNSA. With 0 bases removed from V and 10 bases from J, the gap between germline ends came to 10 bases. The DNA of the CDR3 is TGTGCCAGCAGCTTAGCGGCCAGTGGGTCACCCCTCCACTTT. This sequence encodes CASSLAASGSPLHF.

The sample holds a few counts of this clonotype. The chain couples TRBV19 to TRBJ1-3, with D unresolved. Germline loops: CDR1 LNHDA, CDR2 SQIVND (reference sequence). Trimming removed 3 bases at V and 0 bases at J, with 9 bases between. The CDR3 spans 15 residues. The CDR3 spells CASSMLGSSGNTIYF. Here the CDR3 DNA reads TGTGCCAGTAGTATGCTGGGTAGCTCTGGAAACACCATATATTTT.

In this sample, this clonotype turned up many times. The chain joins TRBV19 to TRBJ2-3, with 12 bases matching TRBD1. The CDR3 spans 16 residues. After removal of 10 bases from V and 2 bases from J, the junction contained 10 bases not matched to a gene. CDR1 and CDR2 from the germline V gene are LNHDA and SQIVND (reference sequence). As DNA, the CDR3 is TGTGCCACCCGGGACAGGGGGCGCTCAGACACAGATACGCAGTATTTT. It yields the protein CATRDRGRSDTDTQYF.

This chain connects TRBV30 to TRBJ2-7; D gene uncertain. The CDR3 runs 14 residues. Trimming stripped 0 bases from V and 0 bases from J, with 9 bases between. Germline CDR1 GTSNPN, CDR2 SVGIG (reference sequence). The CDR3 is CAWSVTHSSYEQYF. The CDR3 region has the DNA TGTGCCTGGAGTGTTACACATAGCTCCTACGAGCAGTACTTC. Combining the CDR3 with reference TRBV30 and TRBJ2-7 gives the whole variable domain SQTIHQWPATLVQPVGSPLSLECTVEGTSNPNLYWYRQAAGRGLQLLFYSVGIGQISSEVPQNLSASRPQDRQFILSSKKLLLSDSGFYLCAWSVTHSSYEQYFGPGTRLTVT.

This clonotype was counted at least ten times. The chain is built from TRBV12-5 and TRBJ2-1, with D perhaps matching TRBD2 (5 bases). This CDR3 has 11 amino acids. The V and J ends lost 9 bases and 2 bases respectively, with 5 bases between them. From germline, CDR1 is LGHNT and CDR2 FRNRAP. CDR3 in DNA: TGTGCTAGCGGGGCCTACAATGAGCAGTTCTTC. Residues: CASGAYNEQFF.

This clonotype was picked up many times. This chain connects TRBV7-3 to TRBJ2-6; 7 bases fit TRBD1. Germline V CDR1 and CDR2: SGHTA, FQGTGA. J lost 4 bases, V lost 3 bases, and 6 bases had no gene match. The CDR3 spans 16 residues. CDR3 residues: CASSLTGRGGANVLTF. For the CDR3, the DNA is TGTGCCAGCAGCTTGACAGGGCGTGGGGGGGCCAACGTCCTGACTTTC.

This clonotype was detected ten times or more. CDR3 residues: CASSPNVGRAYEQYV. In DNA, the CDR3 is TGTGCCAGCAGCCCCAACGTAGGCAGGGCCTACGAGCAGTACGTC. This chain links TRBV3-2 with TRBJ2-7; the table names TRBD1, a call not compared with the DNA. TRBV3-2 is described as a pseudogene. The CDR3 runs 15 residues.

The rearrangement joins TRBV5-1 to TRBJ1-5; no firm D call. This CDR3 spans 14 amino acids. Germline values: CDR1 SGHRS, CDR2 YFSETQ. V was clipped by 0 bases and J by 7 bases, with 11 bases between them. The CDR3 bases are TGCGCCAGCAGCTTGGGGGGTAATATGCAGCCCCAGCATTTT. Its protein product is CASSLGGNMQPQHF. Using reference TRBV5-1 and TRBJ1-5 for the parts outside the CDR3, the full variable domain is KAGVTQTPRYLIKTRGQQVTLSCSPISGHRSVSWYQQTPGQGLQFLFEYFSETQRNKGNFPGRFSGRQFSNSRSEMNVSTLELGDSALYLCASSLGGNMQPQHFGDGTRLSIL.

About this clonotype itself: Just one base apart from a much larger clone, this may be a read error. The chain joins TRBV6-2 or TRBV6-3 to TRBJ1-2; 8 bases are shared with TRBD1. With V trimmed by 0 bases and J by 6 bases, 9 bases remained unmatched. Looked up from germline, CDR1 is MNHEY and CDR2 is SVGEGT. CDR3 size: 16 residues. The CDR3, as DNA: TGTGCCAGCAGTTACTCGGGGAAGGGACAGGAAAATGGCTACACCTTC. Protein product: CASSYSGKGQENGYTF.

This clonotype has ten or more counts. V and J are TRBV5-1 and TRBJ1-5, with 7 bases fitting TRBD1. This CDR3 is 15 amino acids long. Germline V gives CDR1 SGHRS, CDR2 YFSETQ. V gave up 2 bases and J gave up 7 bases; unmatched junction bases: 9. The CDR3 sequence: CASSFRDRRSQPQHF. The CDR3 DNA sequence: TGCGCCAGCAGCTTTAGGGACAGAAGAAGCCAGCCCCAGCATTTT.

This sequence joins TRBV29-1 and TRBJ1-1; D possibly corresponds to TRBD1 (5 bases). The ends were cut back, 3 bases at V and 6 bases at J, with 20 bases in the middle. The CDR3 extends over 15 amino acids. Germline V gene data show CDR1 as SQVTM and CDR2 as ANQGSEA. CDR3 coding DNA: TGCAGCGTTGAGGAGGGGTGGTCGGAGTATGCTGAAGCTTTCTTT. Amino acids: CSVEEGWSEYAEAFF. Drawing the rest from reference TRBV29-1 and TRBJ1-1, the complete variable domain is SAVISQKPSRDICQRGTSLTIQCQVDSQVTMMFWYRQQPGQSLTLIATANQGSEATYESGFVIDKFPISRPNLTFSTLTVSNMSPEDSSIYLCSVEEGWSEYAEAFFGQGTRLTVV.

Many counts were recorded for this clonotype. The chain employs TRBV7-9 and TRBJ2-1, with D uncertain. Trimming took off 4 bases at V and 8 bases at J, with 9 bases between the two ends. This CDR3 is 12 amino acids long. Germline-derived CDR1 and CDR2 are SEHNR and FQNEAQ (reference sequence). In DNA form, the CDR3 reads TGTGCCAGCAGCTATGACTCGGATGAGCAGTTCTTC. This gives the protein CASSYDSDEQFF.